This entry lists 18 T cell receptor beta chains sequenced from one sample in a study of early T cells in non-severe SARS-CoV-2 infection. Each CDR3 protein gets one entry after TCRdb re-called the 5' RACE reads with MiXCR. This sample has some 45,000 distinct CDR3 sequences, with about 5.9% found just once. This specimen was whole blood, taken at baseline. Every receptor here comes from an adult who was a healthcare worker with PCR-confirmed SARS-CoV-2 infection or an uninfected control (not recorded which).

This clonotype was counted between two and nine times. The chain is built from TRBV20-1 and TRBJ2-2, with 7 bases lining up with TRBD1. The CDR3 spans 16 residues. From germline, CDR1 is DFQATT and CDR2 SNEGSKA (reference sequence). V was clipped by 0 bases and J by 3 bases; unmatched bases: 7. CDR3 sequence (DNA): TGCAGTGCTAGAGATCGAGGGGGCAAGGACACCGGGGAGCTGTTTTTT. Translating gives CSARDRGGKDTGELFF.

This clonotype was seen more than once but under ten times. This chain joins TRBV12-3 or TRBV12-4 and TRBJ1-5, with D unclear. The CDR3 has 15 amino acids. V shed 6 bases and J shed 0 bases, with 12 bases lying between them. CDR3 loop: CASSPGGFSNQPQHF. The CDR3 DNA follows: TGTGCCAGCAGCCCGGGAGGGTTTAGCAATCAGCCCCAGCATTTT.

This clonotype was picked up a small number of times. CDR3 nucleotide sequence: TGTGCCAGCAGCCGCCCAGCGAACACTGAAGCTTTCTTT. Protein sequence: CASSRPANTEAFF. The V gene is TRBV7-9, the J gene TRBJ1-1; no clear D. This CDR3 comprises 13 residues. Trimming shortened V by 5 bases and J by 1 base, and 8 bases separated the two germline ends. CDR1 is SEHNR, CDR2 FQNEAQ, per germline (reference sequence). Based on the CDR3 plus reference TRBV7-9 and TRBJ1-1, the full variable domain is DTGVSQNPRHKITKRGQNVTFRCDPISEHNRLYWYRQTLGQGPEFLTYFQNEAQLEKSRLLSDRFSAERPKGSFSTLEIQRTEQGDSAMYLCASSRPANTEAFFGQGTRLTVV.

The chain uses TRBV5-6 and TRBJ2-1; D is possibly TRBD1 or TRBD2 (5 bases each). This CDR3 contains 14 residues. V was pared by 0 bases and J by 2 bases, with 6 bases between. Germline loops: CDR1 SGHDT, CDR2 YYEEEE. CDR3 in amino acids: CASSLEGPYNEQFF. For the CDR3, the DNA is TGTGCCAGCAGCTTGGAGGGACCCTACAATGAGCAGTTCTTC.

This clonotype has ten or more counts. This sequence joins TRBV12-3 or TRBV12-4 and TRBJ1-2; D is perhaps TRBD1 (5 bases). V was shortened by 2 bases and J by 5 bases, with 12 bases between the two germline ends. The CDR3 is 14 amino acids. The CDR3, as DNA: TGTGCCAGCAGTTTAAGGCAGGGCCTATATGGCTACACCTTC. It encodes CASSLRQGLYGYTF.

This clonotype was seen a handful of times. The rearrangement links TRBV5-1 to TRBJ2-7; no reliable D call. Per germline, CDR1 SGHRS and CDR2 YFSETQ. V dropped 0 bases and J dropped 1 base, with 5 bases sitting between them. This CDR3 is 13 amino acids long. As DNA, the CDR3 is TGCGCCAGCAGCTTGGGGGAATCCTACGAGCAGTACTTC. As protein: CASSLGESYEQYF.

In its sample, this clonotype was seen many times. CDR3 residues: CATRVSTLNTEAFF. In DNA form, the CDR3 reads TGTGCCACCCGAGTTTCGACGTTGAACACTGAAGCTTTCTTT. The rearrangement uses TRBV19 and TRBJ1-1; D is unclear. Per the germline V gene, CDR1 is LNHDA and CDR2 is SQIVND (reference sequence). Trimming removed 10 bases from V and 0 bases from J, with 15 bases in between. This CDR3 spans 14 amino acids.

This clonotype was seen repeatedly, ten times or more. This chain uses TRBV20-1 with TRBJ1-1; D gene ambiguous. CDR1 and CDR2 (germline): DFQATT, SNEGSKA (reference sequence). CDR3 length equals 14 residues. V was cut by 0 bases and J by 7 bases, with 15 bases left in between. In DNA, the CDR3 is TGCAGTGCTAGAGATCGGACTTCGGCTATTGAAGCTTTCTTT. Translated, it gives CSARDRTSAIEAFF.

This clonotype was picked up many times. V and J are TRBV11-2 and TRBJ1-4; unclear D gene. The length of the CDR3 is 12 residues. In germline, CDR1 is SGHAT, CDR2 FQNNGV. Trimming pared 5 bases from V and 8 bases from J, leaving 9 bases between. The CDR3 reads CASSRWEEKLFF. The CDR3 DNA sequence: TGTGCCAGCAGCAGATGGGAGGAAAAACTGTTTTTT. Complete variable domain (other parts from reference TRBV11-2 and TRBJ1-4): EAGVAQSPRYKIIEKRQSVAFWCNPISGHATLYWYQQILGQGPKLLIQFQNNGVVDDSQLPKDRFSAERLKGVDSTLKIQPAKLEDSAVYLCASSRWEEKLFFGSGTQLSVL.

This clonotype was counted at least ten times. The V and J genes are TRBV7-9 and TRBJ2-7, with D perhaps matching TRBD1 or TRBD2 (5 bases each). V was trimmed by 7 bases and J by 4 bases, leaving 11 bases between them. From germline, CDR1 is SEHNR and CDR2 FQNEAQ (reference sequence). CDR3 length: 12 amino acids. CDR3 amino acids: CASIGTSYEQYF. DNA of the CDR3: TGTGCCAGCATCGGGACGTCGTACGAGCAGTACTTC.

Ten or more counts support this clonotype. The chain carries TRBV6-2 or TRBV6-3 and TRBJ1-3; D unresolved. The CDR3 loop spans 14 amino acids. The V and J ends lost 4 bases and 0 bases respectively, with 7 bases between them. Germline lookup yields CDR1 MNHEY and CDR2 SVGEGT. Written as DNA, the CDR3 is TGTGCCAGCAGTTCCGGAAGCTCTGGAAACACCATATATTTT. It yields the protein CASSSGSSGNTIYF.

This clonotype has at least ten counts. The chain has TRBV12-5 and TRBJ1-5, with D hard to call. Germline-derived CDR1 and CDR2 are LGHNT and FRNRAP. V was clipped by 1 base and J by 4 bases, with 2 bases between them. The CDR3 covers 12 residues. CDR3 nucleotides: TGTGCTAGTGGTTTGGGGAATCAGCCCCAGCATTTT. Translation gives CASGLGNQPQHF.

This clonotype was detected many times. The chain has TRBV7-2 and TRBJ1-6, with 9 bases lining up with TRBD1. The CDR3 length is 16 residues. With 4 bases clipped from V and 7 bases from J, the junction kept 8 bases outside the gene matches. Germline V gene data show CDR1 as SGHTA and CDR2 as FQGNSA. The DNA of the CDR3 is TGTGCCAGCAGCTACCGCCGGACAGGGGAAAATTCACCCCTCCACTTT. It is translated as CASSYRRTGENSPLHF.

This clonotype occurred many times. This sequence joins TRBV6-1 and TRBJ2-5, with a tentative D call TRBD1 (6 bases). Trimming cost V 6 bases and J 5 bases, with 13 bases left between them. Germline CDR1 MNHNS, CDR2 SASEGT. The CDR3 contains 13 residues. CDR3 sequence: CASRQQGGETQYF. DNA for the CDR3: TGTGCCAGCAGGCAACAGGGTGGGGAGACCCAGTACTTC.

This clonotype was picked up a small number of times. The V and J genes are TRBV12-2 and TRBJ2-3; the table assigns TRBD1, which was not confirmed against the DNA. TRBV12-2 is tagged as a pseudogene. The CDR3 is 14 amino acids. Here the CDR3 reads CASRLVGGPDTQYF. DNA for the CDR3: TGTGCAAGTCGCTTAGTGGGGGGACCAGATACGCAGTATTTT.

This clonotype was seen repeatedly, ten times or more. V gene TRBV11-2 combines with J gene TRBJ1-2, with a possible D match to TRBD1 (6 bases). Germline-derived CDR1 and CDR2 are SGHAT and FQNNGV. The CDR3 contains 16 residues. V lost 8 bases and J lost 8, with 27 bases in between. The CDR3 is CASAATRGGGGFGYTF. CDR3 nucleotides: TGTGCCAGCGCTGCGACTCGCGGGGGCGGCGGTTTCGGCTACACCTTC.

The chain uses TRBV27 and TRBJ2-2; a possible D gene is TRBD2 (5 bases). Per the germline V gene, CDR1 is MNHEY and CDR2 is SMNVEV (reference sequence). The CDR3 consists of 15 residues. Trimming shortened V by 2 bases and J by 1 base, and 8 bases separated the two germline ends. The CDR3 sequence is CASSLGERNTGELFF. The CDR3 region has the DNA TGTGCCAGCAGTTTAGGGGAGCGGAACACCGGGGAGCTGTTTTTT.

The sample holds many counts of this clonotype. The genes are TRBV10-2 and TRBJ2-1, with 9 positions matching TRBD2. This CDR3 spans 15 amino acids. Germline V gives CDR1 WSHSY, CDR2 SAAADI. V dropped 0 bases and J dropped 8; count of bases not matched to a gene: 5. The CDR3 nucleotides read TGCGCCAGCAGTGAGTCGACGACTAGCGGTGATGAGCAGTTCTTC. The encoded protein is CASSESTTSGDEQFF.